Following are 21 T cell receptor beta chains from one sample sequenced in a study of Ad26.COV2.S vaccination and SARS-CoV-2 variants. The repertoire was sequenced with immunoSEQ multiplex PCR; TCRdb's copy has only in-frame clones and lacks some. The sample holds 500,000 or so clones, around 85% seen once. Treatment denoted: roughly 20 received Ad26.COV2.S at low or high dose, single or two shots; 5 received placebo; per-sample allocation not given. Repertoires come from day 63 after the first vaccine or placebo injection. The sample here was peripheral blood, taken in a trial of Ad26.COV2.S vaccine versus placebo. These receptors were collected from a person between 18 and 59 years old who received the Ad26.COV2.S COVID-19 vaccine or a placebo.

The chain joins TRBV28 to TRBJ2-1; 12 bases fit TRBD2. This CDR3 is 17 amino acids long. J lost 4 bases, V lost 5 bases, and 9 bases had no gene match. Germline CDR1 MDHEN, CDR2 SYDVKM. The CDR3 DNA reads TGTGCCAGCAGTCGCCTAGCGGGAGGGATCGGATACAATGAGCAGTTCTTC. It yields the protein CASSRLAGGIGYNEQFF. Complete variable domain (other parts from reference TRBV28 and TRBJ2-1): DVKVTQSSRYLVKRTGEKVFLECVQDMDHENMFWYRQDPGLGLRLIYFSYDVKMKEKGDIPEGYSVSREKKERFSLILESASTNQTSMYLCASSRLAGGIGYNEQFFGPGTRLTVL.

This rearrangement joins TRBV7-3 to TRBJ1-4; TRBD1 is a possible D gene (5 bases). Between the trimmed V and J ends, which lost 5 bases and 11 bases, there was a span of 18 bases. The CDR3 runs 14 residues. CDR1 SGHTA and CDR2 FQGTGA come from the germline V gene. The CDR3 is CASSPSGPKGKLFF. DNA for the CDR3: TGTGCCAGCAGCCCCAGTGGCCCGAAGGGGAAACTGTTTTTT.

This clone was recorded many times. The chain joins TRBV7-8 to TRBJ2-2; a weak D match, TRBD2 (5 bases). CDR1 and CDR2 from the germline V gene are SGHVS and FQNEAQ. The V gene lost 1 base and the J gene lost 7 bases, with 13 bases spanning the gap. This CDR3 has 15 amino acids. CDR3 sequence reads: CASSLGLRGNGELFF. CDR3 nucleotide sequence: TGTGCCAGCAGCTTAGGGTTACGAGGGAACGGGGAGCTGTTTTTT.

The V call is TRBV29-1, the J call TRBJ2-1; 10 positions match TRBD2. Germline-derived CDR1 and CDR2 are SQVTM and ANQGSEA. This CDR3 region has 14 residues. The V gene end was trimmed by 7 bases and the J gene end by 7 bases; junction bases not matched to a gene: 10. The CDR3, as DNA: TGCAGCGCCCTTCTAGCGGGAGTCGTGAATGAGCAGTTCTTC. It yields the protein CSALLAGVVNEQFF.

The V gene is TRBV10-3, the J gene TRBJ2-7; D possibly matches TRBD1 or TRBD2 (6 bases each). Looked up from germline, CDR1 is ENHRY and CDR2 is SYGVKD. V shed 8 bases and J shed 3 bases, with 14 bases lying between them. CDR3 length: 13 residues. The chain's CDR3 is CAIGIGGGYEQYF. The CDR3 nucleotides are TGTGCCATCGGTATTGGAGGGGGCTACGAGCAGTACTTC.

This sequence joins TRBV27 and TRBJ2-1; D is uncertain. Germline CDR1 reads MNHEY; CDR2 reads SMNVEV (reference sequence). Trimming left V 5 bases short and J 9 bases short, with 14 bases between. CDR3 length: 13 residues. In DNA form, the CDR3 reads TGTGCCAGCAGTCTCATACCCAAGGGTGAGCAGTTCTTC. This codes for CASSLIPKGEQFF.

On this clone itself: A read error may account for a junction end that differs from germline. V usage is TRBV13 and J usage is TRBJ1-1; a possible D gene is TRBD1 (5 bases). The V gene's germline CDR1 is PRHDT and CDR2 FYEKMQ (reference sequence). CDR3 length: 16 amino acids. This CDR3 is CASSLAGREIGPGAVF. The CDR3 nucleotides read TGTGCCAGCAGCTTAGCAGGGCGAGAGATTGGGCCCGGGGCTGTCTTT.

The rearrangement links TRBV5-1 to TRBJ1-1; D perhaps matches TRBD1 (6 bases). Trimming cost V 0 bases and J 2 bases, with 8 bases left between them. There are 14 residues in the CDR3. From germline, CDR1 is SGHRS and CDR2 YFSETQ. DNA of the CDR3: TGCGCCAGCAGCTTGGGACAGGATAACACTGAAGCTTTCTTT. Translated: CASSLGQDNTEAFF.

The chain links TRBV3-1 (or the pseudogene TRBV3-2) to TRBJ2-1, with D possibly being TRBD2 (5 bases). Germline V CDR1 and CDR2: LGHDT, YNNKEL (reference sequence). The CDR3 has 15 residues. Trimming cost V 4 bases and J 8 bases, with 18 bases left between them. The CDR3 protein is CASSPDLRVGHEQFF. The CDR3 DNA reads as TGTGCCAGCAGCCCGGACTTGCGGGTTGGGCATGAGCAGTTCTTC.

The DNA for the CDR3 is TGTGCCAGCAATTTAAACTCTGGGGCCAACGTCCTGACTTTC. This sequence encodes CASNLNSGANVLTF. The V gene is TRBV6-5, the J gene TRBJ2-6; D remains unclear. Germline V gives CDR1 MNHEY, CDR2 SVGAGI. The CDR3 is 14 amino acids. Trimming stripped 7 bases from V and 0 bases from J, with 7 bases between.

The chain has TRBV28 and TRBJ1-5, with TRBD1 as a possible D gene (5 bases). The CDR3 length is 15 residues. V was pared by 6 bases and J by 4 bases, with 16 bases between. The V gene's germline CDR1 is MDHEN and CDR2 SYDVKM. The CDR3 spells CASSSDILGNQPQHF. CDR3 coding DNA: TGTGCCAGCAGCTCGGACATCTTGGGTAATCAGCCCCAGCATTTT.

V and J are TRBV7-3 and TRBJ2-1, with 9 bases that match TRBD1. Germline trimming cut 4 bases from V and 8 bases from J; bases unmatched to any gene: 3. CDR1 is SGHTA and CDR2 is FQGTGA in the germline V gene. The CDR3 covers 13 residues. CDR3 DNA: TGTGCCAGCAGCTGGGACAGGGTCGATGAGCAGTTCTTC. Protein sequence: CASSWDRVDEQFF.

The chain recombines TRBV7-2 with TRBJ1-5, with unresolved D. Trimming removed 6 bases at V and 2 bases at J, with 14 bases between. Germline V CDR1 and CDR2: SGHTA, FQGNSA. The length of the CDR3 is 15 residues. For the CDR3, the DNA is TGTGCCAGCAGTCCGCAGGCCATCCGCAATCAGCCCCAGCATTTT. It codes for CASSPQAIRNQPQHF.

The chain carries TRBV5-1 and TRBJ2-1; 7 bases map to TRBD2. Germline loops: CDR1 SGHRS, CDR2 YFSETQ. The V gene end was trimmed by 5 bases and the J gene end by 1 base; junction bases not matched to a gene: 9. This CDR3 comprises 16 residues. CDR3 sequence (DNA): TGCGCCAGCAGGCCGATTGGACTAGATTCCTACAATGAGCAGTTCTTC. Translated: CASRPIGLDSYNEQFF. Combining the CDR3 with reference TRBV5-1 and TRBJ2-1 gives the whole variable domain KAGVTQTPRYLIKTRGQQVTLSCSPISGHRSVSWYQQTPGQGLQFLFEYFSETQRNKGNFPGRFSGRQFSNSRSEMNVSTLELGDSALYLCASRPIGLDSYNEQFFGPGTRLTVL.

The chain links TRBV21-1 to TRBJ2-3. TRBV21-1 corresponds to a pseudogene. The CDR3 is 14 residues long. The CDR3 region is CASSIRTPRDTQYF. CDR3 bases: TGTGCCAGCAGCATCAGAACACCAAGGGATACGCAGTATTTT.

This clone was recorded only once. The genes are TRBV5-8 and TRBJ1-2; no firm D call. The CDR3 is 15 residues long. V was trimmed by 2 bases and J by 7 bases, leaving 18 bases between them. Per the germline V gene, CDR1 is SGHTS and CDR2 is YDEGEE. The CDR3 DNA is TGTGCCAGCAGCTTTTCGGGCAGGCGGGCCAGTGGCTACACCTTC. It yields the protein CASSFSGRRASGYTF.

The chain links TRBV5-3 to TRBJ2-7; 9 bases are shared with TRBD1. TRBV5-3 is labeled an ORF, and its function is uncertain. The CDR3 consists of 14 residues. Trimming cost V 3 bases and J 0 bases; bases outside gene matches: 1. CDR3 sequence reads: CARSWDRASYEQYF. CDR3 coding DNA: TGTGCCAGAAGCTGGGACAGGGCCTCCTACGAGCAGTACTTC.

This clone appeared a single time. Other DNA sequences in this sample translate to the same CDR3. This chain uses TRBV30 with TRBJ2-1; perhaps TRBD1 as D (5 bases). The germline V gene has CDR1 GTSNPN and CDR2 SVGIG (reference sequence). V shed 2 bases and J shed 4 bases, with 12 bases lying between them. CDR3 size: 14 residues. The DNA of the CDR3 is TGTGCCTGGAGTCGCAGGGTAGGATACAATGAGCAGTTCTTC. The encoded protein is CAWSRRVGYNEQFF. Complete variable domain (other parts from reference TRBV30 and TRBJ2-1): SQTIHQWPATLVQPVGSPLSLECTVEGTSNPNLYWYRQAAGRGLQLLFYSVGIGQISSEVPQNLSASRPQDRQFILSSKKLLLSDSGFYLCAWSRRVGYNEQFFGPGTRLTVL.

CDR3 in DNA: TGTGCCATCAGTACTACGAGGGGGCAAGGCTACACCTTC. This codes for CAISTTRGQGYTF. The chain employs TRBV10-3 and TRBJ1-2; the match to TRBD1 covers 7 bases. V shed 5 bases, J shed 8 bases, and the junction held 8 bases outside the gene matches. Germline V gene data show CDR1 as ENHRY and CDR2 as SYGVKD. The CDR3 loop spans 13 amino acids.

This clone was found once. This rearrangement joins TRBV27 to TRBJ2-7; D uncertain. The CDR3 spans 13 residues. Germline V gene lookup returns CDR1 MNHEY and CDR2 SMNVEV (reference sequence). V shed 4 bases and J shed 6 bases, with 13 bases lying between them. The CDR3 region is CASSSSPSGEQYF. In nucleotides, the CDR3 is TGTGCCAGCAGTTCTAGTCCTTCGGGCGAGCAGTACTTC.

This clone was seen just once. This chain links TRBV6-4 with TRBJ1-1, with 12 positions matching TRBD1. Trimming cost V 2 bases and J 4 bases; bases outside gene matches: 14. Germline V gene lookup returns CDR1 MRHNA and CDR2 SNTAGT. The CDR3 runs 19 residues. DNA of the CDR3: TGTGCCAGCAGTGACGCCGTGTATCGGGGACAGGGGGCTCCCACTGAAGCTTTCTTT. Protein sequence: CASSDAVYRGQGAPTEAFF.